The T cell receptor beta chain described here comes from a study of blood T cell repertoires in COVID-19. Whole-study context: Donors in the United States, Italy and Spain gave samples during acute or convalescent COVID-19. The analysed material was cDNA or gDNA that came from T cells, B-cell-depleted T cells, or PBMCs.

The J segment lost 5 bases and the V segment lost 8 bases, leaving 8 bases of the junction unmatched. Germline lookup yields CDR1 MDHEN and CDR2 SYDVKM. CDR3 size: 14 residues. Original data processing: Amplified reference gene primers provided the basis for estimating nucleated cell counts. Generated by immunoSEQ multiplex PCR, the TCRdb table keeps only in-frame clones and is missing some. From that table come the V and J calls and clone size; the DNA was used to work out D and trimming. The sample has about 89,000 clones, roughly four fifths seen once. Sequenced sample: peripheral blood. The receptor was derived from a man aged 70 or older with acute or convalescent COVID-19. V gene TRBV28 combines with J gene TRBJ1-2, with 10 bases lining up with TRBD1. The CDR3 region is CASRVPGQGYGYTF. The CDR3 nucleotides read TGTGCCAGCCGGGTCCCGGGACAGGGGTATGGCTACACCTTC.